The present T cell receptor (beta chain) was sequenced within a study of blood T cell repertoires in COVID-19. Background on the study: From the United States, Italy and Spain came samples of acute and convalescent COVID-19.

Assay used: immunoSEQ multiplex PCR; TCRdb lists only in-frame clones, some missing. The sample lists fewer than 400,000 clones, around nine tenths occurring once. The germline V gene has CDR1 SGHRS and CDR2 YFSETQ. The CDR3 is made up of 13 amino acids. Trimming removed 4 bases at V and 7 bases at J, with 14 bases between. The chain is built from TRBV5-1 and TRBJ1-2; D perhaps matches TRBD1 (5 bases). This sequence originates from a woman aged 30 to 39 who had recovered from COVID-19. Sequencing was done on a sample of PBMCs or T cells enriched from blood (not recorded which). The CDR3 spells CASSPGEQGGYTF. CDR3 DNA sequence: TGCGCCAGCAGCCCGGGGGAGCAGGGTGGCTACACCTTC.